This T cell receptor (beta chain) comes out of a study of control samples from healthy donors and cancer patients. The CDR3 loop spans 13 amino acids. CDR1 and CDR2 from the germline V gene are SNHLY and FYNNEI. Trimming left V 7 bases short and J 4 bases short, with 11 bases between. TCRdb's copy holds only in-frame clones and misses some; the assay was immunoSEQ multiplex PCR. Of 100,000 to 120,000 clones listed, approximately 88% are singletons. The sequencing sample was made of PBMCs. V gene TRBV2 combines with J gene TRBJ1-5; D remains ambiguous. The receptor's source is a woman aged 60-75 years with lung cancer. For the CDR3, the DNA is TGTGCCAGCACGGTGGGTCTTAATCAGCCCCAGCATTTT. Encoded protein: CASTVGLNQPQHF.